This T cell receptor beta chain stems from a study of T-cell memory formation after mild COVID-19. Broader study findings: The appearance of some responding clones in pre-infection memory suggested that cross-reactive memory joined.

It was 5'RACE with constant-segment primers that produced the TCR alpha and TCR beta cDNA libraries, which carried sample barcodes and UMIs. MiXCR, applied by TCRdb to the 5' RACE reads, yields one record per CDR3 protein. The table includes around 35,000 distinct CDR3 sequences, 7% to 8% detected once. This clonotype was recorded many times. As yet, its antigen is unknown. The source material was PBMCs or a T cell subset sorted from them (not recorded which). The sequence was collected from a man aged 18 to 30 who had mild COVID-19 (a few samples of this study predate the infection). Cell type and time point are not known.

CDR3 sequence (DNA): TGTGCCAGCAGCTTGACCGGGGGCAACACTGAAGCTTTCTTT. Translated: CASSLTGGNTEAFF. The chain employs TRBV7-6 and TRBJ1-1, with D perhaps matching TRBD1 (6 bases). CDR3 length equals 14 residues. Trimming took off 3 bases at V and 2 bases at J, with 10 bases between the two ends. The germline CDR1 and CDR2 sequences are SGHVS and FNYEAQ.